The 28 T cell receptor beta chains below all came from one sample that was sequenced in a study of T cell changes during pregnancy in multiple sclerosis (dated by TCRdb to about 2019). Library preparation employed the immunoSEQ multiplex PCR assay. Drawn from immuneACCESS, this table holds only the in-frame rearrangements with V and J called that TCRdb kept. Clones are partly lost; checked studies trace under half to an unresolved V gene and leave the rest unexplained. Here the sample has 50,000 to 60,000 clones; around nine tenths occur a single time. Around 2.1% of the sample is held by the ten biggest clonotypes. This specimen consisted of peripheral blood, obtained in the first trimester of pregnancy. The receptors here all came from a female donor in good health, enrolled as a control in a pregnancy study.

V gene TRBV5-1 combines with J gene TRBJ2-5, with a weak D call TRBD2 (6 bases). Per the germline V gene, CDR1 is SGHRS and CDR2 is YFSETQ. Trimming took off 0 bases at V and 3 bases at J, with 9 bases between the two ends. This CDR3 contains 14 residues. CDR3: CASSLDSGEETQYF. Written as DNA, the CDR3 is TGCGCCAGCAGCTTGGATAGCGGAGAAGAGACCCAGTACTTC.

V is TRBV2 and J is TRBJ2-7; D is ambiguous. The CDR3 covers 14 residues. The V and J ends lost 10 bases and 0 bases respectively, with 16 bases between them. Germline V gene data show CDR1 as SNHLY and CDR2 as FYNNEI. The CDR3 bases are TGTGCCATCCTAGGAGTCGCGAGCTCCTACGAGCAGTACTTC. Its translation is CAILGVASSYEQYF. Drawing the rest from reference TRBV2 and TRBJ2-7, the complete variable domain is EPEVTQTPSHQVTQMGQEVILRCVPISNHLYFYWYRQILGQKVEFLVSFYNNEISEKSEIFDDQFSVERPDGSNFTLKIRSTKLEDSAMYFCAILGVASSYEQYFGPGTRLTVT.

This chain connects TRBV27 to TRBJ2-5; 7 nucleotides line up with TRBD1. The CDR3 consists of 13 residues. Germline V gives CDR1 MNHEY, CDR2 SMNVEV (reference sequence). V shed 10 bases, J shed 7 bases, and the junction held 12 bases outside the gene matches. In DNA, the CDR3 is TGTGCCACTGCCCCCGGACAGGCGGCGACCCAGTACTTC. As protein: CATAPGQAATQYF.

The V gene is TRBV21-1, the J gene TRBJ2-2; TRBD2 is the table's D call, not checked against the DNA. TRBV21-1 is deemed a pseudogene. The CDR3 spans 16 residues. The CDR3, as DNA: TGTGCCAGCAGCAAAGCGGTGGCGGGACACACCGGGGAGCTGTTTTTT. It specifies CASSKAVAGHTGELFF.

This clone was counted a few times. The chain couples TRBV2 to TRBJ2-7; D remains unclear. Germline V gives CDR1 SNHLY, CDR2 FYNNEI. V lost 2 bases and J lost 6, with 8 bases in between. The CDR3 consists of 12 residues. The CDR3 DNA sequence: TGTGCCAGCAGTGAATTGACAATCGAGCAGTACTTC. It translates to CASSELTIEQYF.

This clone has a single count. The chain couples TRBV5-6 to TRBJ2-7, with 7 bases fitting TRBD1. CDR3 length: 14 amino acids. The J segment lost 1 base and the V segment lost 4 bases, leaving 5 bases of the junction unmatched. The germline V gene has CDR1 SGHDT and CDR2 YYEEEE. The CDR3 nucleotides read TGTGCCAGCAGCGGGCCGGGACAGTCCTACGAGCAGTACTTC. Protein: CASSGPGQSYEQYF.

This clone was seen only a few times. This CDR3 is CASSQTSGAAGEQFF. The CDR3 DNA follows: TGTGCCAGCAGTCAGACTAGCGGGGCAGCGGGTGAGCAGTTCTTC. V usage is TRBV6-4 and J usage is TRBJ2-1, with 11 nucleotides matching TRBD2. Looked up from germline, CDR1 is MRHNA and CDR2 is SNTAGT. The CDR3 extends over 15 amino acids. The trim removed 5 bases at V and 9 bases at J, leaving 9 bases unmatched.

The chain carries TRBV7-9 and TRBJ2-2; D perhaps matches TRBD2 (7 bases). CDR3 length equals 14 residues. CDR1 is SEHNR, CDR2 FQNEAQ, per germline (reference sequence). Trimming took off 8 bases at V and 3 bases at J, with 13 bases between the two ends. The CDR3 spells CASERGGYTGELFF. The CDR3 region has the DNA TGTGCCAGCGAAAGGGGGGGCTACACCGGGGAGCTGTTTTTT.

The V and J genes are TRBV18 and TRBJ2-1; the match to TRBD2 covers 9 bases. The CDR3 is 17 residues long. In germline, CDR1 is KGHSH, CDR2 LQKENI. V shed 0 bases, J shed 5 bases, and the junction held 8 bases outside the gene matches. CDR3 sequence: CASSPPNSGSRNNEQFF. CDR3 nucleotide sequence: TGTGCCAGCTCACCACCTAATAGCGGGAGCCGTAACAATGAGCAGTTCTTC.

This chain links TRBV19 with TRBJ2-5, with a weak D call TRBD2 (6 bases). V was cut by 3 bases and J by 5 bases, with 16 bases left in between. The CDR3 is 15 residues long. CDR1 LNHDA and CDR2 SQIVND come from the germline V gene (reference sequence). CDR3 amino acids: CASSIFRAEGETQYF. CDR3 in DNA: TGTGCCAGTAGTATCTTCAGGGCGGAGGGGGAGACCCAGTACTTC.

This rearrangement joins TRBV7-9 to TRBJ2-5; maybe TRBD1 (6 bases). The V gene's germline CDR1 is SEHNR and CDR2 FQNEAQ (reference sequence). This CDR3 spans 15 amino acids. Trimming pared 4 bases from V and 0 bases from J, leaving 12 bases between. The CDR3 spells CASSSNQGYQETQYF. In nucleotides, the CDR3 is TGTGCCAGCAGCTCCAATCAGGGGTACCAAGAGACCCAGTACTTC.

This chain connects TRBV30 to TRBJ2-1, with no clear D. The CDR3 is 12 residues long. V was trimmed by 2 bases and J by 6 bases, leaving 8 bases between them. The V gene's germline CDR1 is GTSNPN and CDR2 SVGIG (reference sequence). The DNA of the CDR3 is TGTGCCTGGAGTCCCCCGGGCAATGAGCAGTTCTTC. This sequence encodes CAWSPPGNEQFF.

The chain uses TRBV5-1 and TRBJ1-2; 8 bases are shared with TRBD1. This CDR3 is built from 14 residues. Germline CDR1 and CDR2: SGHRS and YFSETQ. The trim removed 3 bases at V and 4 bases at J, leaving 5 bases unmatched. CDR3 sequence: CASSSGTGGYGYTF. In nucleotides, the CDR3 is TGCGCCAGCAGCTCGGGAACAGGGGGCTATGGCTACACCTTC. Full variable domain (outside the CDR3, taken from reference TRBV5-1 and TRBJ1-2): KAGVTQTPRYLIKTRGQQVTLSCSPISGHRSVSWYQQTPGQGLQFLFEYFSETQRNKGNFPGRFSGRQFSNSRSEMNVSTLELGDSALYLCASSSGTGGYGYTFGSGTRLTVV.

The J gene is TRBJ2-7, the V gene TRBV9, with D tentatively TRBD2 (6 bases). The V gene's germline CDR1 is SGDLS and CDR2 YYNGEE. This CDR3 has 14 amino acids. V was clipped by 4 bases and J by 3 bases, with 14 bases between them. The CDR3 sequence: CASSPRRRVYEQYF. CDR3 sequence (DNA): TGTGCCAGCAGCCCACGTAGGAGGGTCTACGAGCAGTACTTC. Using reference TRBV9 and TRBJ2-7 for the parts outside the CDR3, the full variable domain is DSGVTQTPKHLITATGQRVTLRCSPRSGDLSVYWYQQSLDQGLQFLIQYYNGEERAKGNILERFSAQQFPDLHSELNLSSLELGDSALYFCASSPRRRVYEQYFGPGTRLTVT.

The gene calls are TRBV5-1 and TRBJ2-1; D is uncertain. Between the trimmed V and J ends, which lost 3 bases and 5 bases, there was a span of 9 bases. Germline assignment: CDR1 SGHRS and CDR2 YFSETQ. This CDR3 has 13 amino acids. The CDR3 spells CASSWRLNNEQFF. The CDR3 DNA reads as TGCGCCAGCAGCTGGCGACTGAACAATGAGCAGTTCTTC.

The CDR3 sequence: CASSLGLPGQGNLHF. DNA of the CDR3: TGCGCCAGCAGCTTGGGGCTACCGGGACAGGGTAACCTCCACTTT. The V call is TRBV5-1, the J call TRBJ1-6, with 9 bases matching TRBD1. Germline values: CDR1 SGHRS, CDR2 YFSETQ. J lost 15 bases, V lost 0 bases, and 10 bases had no gene match. There are 15 residues in the CDR3.

This clone was seen more than once but under ten times. The chain employs TRBV19 and TRBJ1-2, with 10 bases matching TRBD1. The germline CDR1 and CDR2 sequences are LNHDA and SQIVND (reference sequence). The CDR3 runs to 15 residues. The trim removed 1 base at V and 5 bases at J, leaving 4 bases unmatched. CDR3 amino acids: CASSIGDRGGYGYTF. The CDR3 DNA sequence: TGTGCCAGTAGTATAGGGGACAGGGGTGGATATGGCTACACCTTC.

The rearrangement uses TRBV25-1 and TRBJ2-7; 7 nucleotides agree with TRBD1. CDR3 length: 15 residues. Germline lookup yields CDR1 MGHDK and CDR2 SYGVNS. V was pared by 0 bases and J by 5 bases, with 7 bases of the junction left unmatched. CDR3 protein: CASSEYDREEDEQYF. The CDR3 DNA sequence: TGTGCCAGCAGTGAATATGACAGGGAAGAAGACGAGCAGTACTTC.

The chain combines TRBV18 with TRBJ2-1; 11 positions match TRBD2. J was trimmed by 9 bases and V by 2 bases; bases with no gene match: 9. The CDR3 spans 16 residues. Germline lookup yields CDR1 KGHSH and CDR2 LQKENI. CDR3 loop: CASSPTASGGQGEQFF. The DNA of the CDR3 is TGTGCCAGCTCACCAACAGCTAGCGGGGGGCAGGGTGAGCAGTTCTTC.

This clone was detected a few times. The chain recombines TRBV6-1 with TRBJ1-1; 9 positions agree with TRBD1. J was trimmed by 4 bases and V by 11 bases; bases with no gene match: 14. This CDR3 is 15 amino acids long. Germline assignment: CDR1 MNHNS and CDR2 SASEGT. CDR3 sequence: CAGAAQGALGTEAFF. DNA for the CDR3: TGTGCCGGAGCGGCACAGGGGGCTTTGGGCACTGAAGCTTTCTTT.

This chain connects TRBV30 to TRBJ2-1; D might be TRBD1 (6 bases). The length of the CDR3 is 13 residues. The germline V gene encodes CDR1 GTSNPN and CDR2 SVGIG (reference sequence). V was cut by 3 bases and J by 2 bases, with 8 bases left in between. The CDR3 region is CAWRAGAYNEQFF. CDR3 in DNA: TGTGCCTGGAGGGCAGGGGCCTACAATGAGCAGTTCTTC. Complete variable domain (other parts from reference TRBV30 and TRBJ2-1): SQTIHQWPATLVQPVGSPLSLECTVEGTSNPNLYWYRQAAGRGLQLLFYSVGIGQISSEVPQNLSASRPQDRQFILSSKKLLLSDSGFYLCAWRAGAYNEQFFGPGTRLTVL.

The rearrangement links TRBV4-2 to TRBJ2-5, with D perhaps TRBD2 (5 bases). From germline, CDR1 is LGHNA and CDR2 YNFKEQ. The V gene lost 5 bases and the J gene lost 4 bases, with 17 bases spanning the gap. CDR3 length equals 15 residues. As DNA, the CDR3 is TGTGCCAGCAGCGAAAGGGCCCGAGGAGGAGAGACCCAGTACTTC. This codes for CASSERARGGETQYF.

This chain links TRBV27 with TRBJ1-2, with 8 nucleotides matching TRBD1. Trimming removed 5 bases from V and 4 bases from J; junction bases left unmatched: 3. The CDR3 is made up of 13 amino acids. Germline V gene lookup returns CDR1 MNHEY and CDR2 SMNVEV (reference sequence). CDR3 residues: CASSRQGAYGYTF. The CDR3, as DNA: TGTGCCAGCAGTCGTCAGGGGGCCTATGGCTACACCTTC.

This clone was picked up one time. V usage is TRBV6-5 and J usage is TRBJ2-5; 10 bases are shared with TRBD1. The closer fit of TRBJ2-7 to the DNA end suggests the J call may be wrong. Germline assignment: CDR1 MNHEY and CDR2 SVGAGI. The length of the CDR3 is 14 residues. The CDR3 region is CASSQDRGHHEQYF. As DNA, the CDR3 is TGTGCCAGCAGCCAAGACAGGGGGCACCACGAGCAGTACTTC.

The chain carries TRBV5-1 and TRBJ1-4; possible D gene TRBD1, 5 bases. This CDR3 spans 16 amino acids. Trimming removed 0 bases from V and 4 bases from J, with 13 bases in between. Germline V lookup: CDR1 SGHRS, CDR2 YFSETQ. CDR3 residues: CASSLDQGGYNEKLFF. The CDR3 DNA reads as TGCGCCAGCAGCTTGGACCAGGGAGGGTATAATGAAAAACTGTTTTTT.

The chain uses TRBV27 and TRBJ1-4, with D possibly TRBD1 on 6 matching bases. The germline V gene encodes CDR1 MNHEY and CDR2 SMNVEV (reference sequence). Trimming took 2 bases from V and 2 from J, leaving 9 bases between them. The CDR3 contains 15 residues. In DNA, the CDR3 is TGTGCCAGCAGTTTAATTCAGGGGACTAATGAAAAACTGTTTTTT. This gives the protein CASSLIQGTNEKLFF.

The rearrangement uses TRBV15 and TRBJ1-3, with 7 bases fitting TRBD1. The length of the CDR3 is 16 residues. With V trimmed by 3 bases and J by 1 base, 6 bases remained unmatched. Germline V gene sequence: CDR1 LNHNV, CDR2 YYDKDF (reference sequence). CDR3 amino acids: CATSRDQDRSGNTIYF. DNA for the CDR3: TGTGCCACCAGCAGGGACCAGGACAGGTCTGGAAACACCATATATTTT. The full variable domain, completed using reference TRBV15 and TRBJ1-3, is DAMVIQNPRYQVTQFGKPVTLSCSQTLNHNVMYWYQQKSSQAPKLLFHYYDKDFNNEADTPDNFQSRRPNTSFCFLDIRSPGLGDTAMYLCATSRDQDRSGNTIYFGEGSWLTVV.

This clone appeared once. This chain uses TRBV7-3 with TRBJ2-7, with TRBD2 matching over 12 bases. Germline-derived CDR1 and CDR2 are SGHTA and FQGTGA. Trimming removed 2 bases from V and 2 bases from J; junction bases left unmatched: 4. There are 16 residues in the CDR3. CDR3: CASSLGPSGGAYEQYF. In DNA, the CDR3 is TGTGCCAGCAGCTTAGGCCCTAGCGGGGGGGCCTACGAGCAGTACTTC.